This paragraph reports one TCR beta chain. Its antigen is not known. Trimming took off 7 bases at V and 3 bases at J, with 13 bases between the two ends. The CDR3 spans 13 residues. Germline V gives CDR1 LNHDA, CDR2 SQIVND (reference sequence). This record belongs to a study of T-cell memory formation after mild COVID-19. Study-level points and caveats: CD8+ contracting clones occupied EMRA, while CD4+ ones occupied mainly CM and EM. Confirmation of SARS-CoV-2 specificity was lacking for second-wave clones peaking day 37. Clones that contracted from day 15 to 85 had balanced CD4/CD8; later expanders were CD4+ biased.

TCRdb re-called the 5' RACE reads with MiXCR, one entry per CDR3 protein. Seen here are roughly 340,000 distinct CDR3 sequences, around a fifth observed once, and the top ten hold around 20%. The TCR sequence derives from a man between 18 and 35 years old who had mild COVID-19 (a few samples of this study predate the infection). Cell type and time point are not known. V gene TRBV19 combines with J gene TRBJ2-7, with a tentative D call TRBD2 (5 bases). Sequenced: PBMCs or a T cell subset sorted from them (not recorded which). In DNA, the CDR3 is TGTGCCAGTACCTTCGGAGAGGGCTACGAGCAGTACTTC. Protein product: CASTFGEGYEQYF.